This T cell receptor (beta chain) came from a study of CD8 T cells in Susac syndrome. About 0.45 to 1 ug RNA was reverse transcribed with random hexamers. TCRdb independently ran MiXCR on the immunoSEQ multiplex PCR reads; one entry per CDR3 protein. Seen here are a few hundred thousand distinct CDR3 sequences, 95% observed once, and the top ten hold roughly 0.09%. The CDR3 sequence is 12 residues long. The germline gives CDR1 SGHTA, CDR2 FQGTGA. V lost 5 bases, J lost 2 bases, and 5 bases lay in between. Sequencing was performed on CD4+ T cells from PBMCs. The receptor was derived from a human donor with multiple sclerosis. This sequence joins TRBV7-3 and TRBJ2-3; D gene ambiguous. CDR3 region: CASSKNTDTQYF. The CDR3 DNA reads as TGTGCCAGCAGCAAAAACACAGATACGCAGTATTTT.